What follows is one TCR beta chain and its context. Trimming left V 4 bases short and J 2 bases short, with 14 bases between. The CDR3 spans 15 residues. Looked up from germline, CDR1 is SGHRS and CDR2 is YFSETQ. The data originate from a study of blood T cell repertoires in COVID-19. As originally analysed: Reference gene primer amplification in the assay estimated nucleated cell counts. The data were produced by immunoSEQ multiplex PCR, yet TCRdb's version contains in-frame clones alone and is incomplete. Clone size and V and J calls were adopted from that table, with D and trimming inferred from the DNA. The sample records approximately 92,000 clones, roughly 86% being singletons.

The rearrangement joins TRBV5-1 to TRBJ2-3; possible D gene TRBD2, 5 bases. The TCR originated in a woman aged 55-69 years in a cohort sampled during active or convalescent COVID-19. Sequencing input: peripheral blood. The CDR3 DNA follows: TGCGCCAGCAGCGGTGGCGGACTCTACACAGATACGCAGTATTTT. This codes for CASSGGGLYTDTQYF.